Each of the 3 T cell receptor beta chains below was sequenced from the same sample in a study of CD8+CD57+ T cells in acquired aplastic anemia. Template material for TCR beta VDJ and CDR3 profiling consisted of genomic DNA. TCRdb redid the calling of the reads with MiXCR, one entry per CDR3 protein. The data hold approximately 81,000 distinct CDR3 sequences, with more than 40% observed a single time. Sequences were obtained from sorted CD4+, CD8+, or CD8+CD57+ T cells (not recorded which) from PBMCs. Receptors originate from a human donor in good health, serving as a control.

This clonotype was detected ten times or more. This chain links TRBV3-1 with TRBJ1-6; D remains ambiguous. In germline, CDR1 is LGHDT, CDR2 YNNKEL (reference sequence). The germline V and J ends were trimmed by 1 base and 7 bases, with 2 bases remaining between them. The CDR3 covers 12 residues. The CDR3 sequence: CASSQGNSPLHF. In DNA, the CDR3 is TGTGCCAGCAGCCAAGGGAATTCACCCCTCCACTTT.

The chain joins TRBV11-3 to TRBJ1-1; the D gene is possibly TRBD1 (6 bases). Germline V gene sequence: CDR1 SGHNT, CDR2 YENEEA. This CDR3 spans 14 amino acids. The ends were cut back, 4 bases at V and 4 bases at J, with 13 bases in the middle. The DNA for the CDR3 is TGTGCCAGCAGCTCCGGCGACAGGTCCACTGAAGCTTTCTTT. This codes for CASSSGDRSTEAFF.

The chain couples TRBV10-1 to TRBJ1-1; perhaps TRBD1 as D (6 bases). CDR3 size: 18 residues. The V end lost 8 bases, the J end lost 1 base, and 26 bases lay between the germline ends. The germline V gene encodes CDR1 WNHNN and CDR2 SYGVQD (reference sequence). The CDR3 sequence is CASPSPPRPGHKNTEAFF. The CDR3 nucleotides are TGCGCCAGCCCAAGCCCTCCGCGGCCGGGACACAAGAACACTGAAGCTTTCTTT.